This T cell receptor beta chain came from a study of persistence of HIV-infected CD4 T cells (TCRdb year 2020). About the investigation overall: The study isolated CMV- and HIV-1 Gag-responding CD4+ T cells from ART-treated individuals to examine antigen-driven clonal expansion of HIV-1-infected cells. Suppressive ART had been received by participants for a median of roughly 8 years. Peripheral blood samples of up to roughly 180 mL were collected at multiple time points, except for a couple of participants, who underwent leukapheresis at a single time point. The clonality of all cells in each sorted population was measured by TCRbeta sequencing, and the clonality of infected cells was measured by proviral sequencing. For the TCR cluster analysis across participants, roughly eight participants were included for CMV and more than 5 participants for Gag.

Reading the label with the study, this specimen's treatment or condition is: suppressive antiretroviral therapy. Cells were stimulated with lysates of CMV-infected fibroblasts at approximately 9 ug/mL. Memory populations depleted of antigen-responding cells were obtained by sorting nonresponding CD40L-negative CD69-negative CD45RO-high memory CD4+ T cells. Participants were HIV-1-infected adults who started suppressive ART during chronic infection. Plasma HIV-1 RNA had been undetectable (below 50 copies/mL) in participants for at least 4 years. To be included, a participant needed positive CMV serology and a CD4+ T cell count above 400 cells/uL. Before stimulation, PBMCs were isolated using density centrifugation and then depleted of CD8+ T cells. For less than 20 hours, the CD8-depleted PBMCs were stimulated with anti-CD28/CD49d costimulation, a CD40-blocking antibody, and enfuvirtide to prevent new infections. Cell sorting was done on a Beckman Coulter MoFlo Legacy or XDP sorter, and dead cells were excluded with propidium iodide. Genomic DNA was extracted with the QIAamp DNA Mini Kit for samples above one million cells, otherwise with the Quick-DNA Microprep Kit.

Trimming accounts for 5 bases at V and 0 bases at J, while the number of junction bases matched to no gene is 4. Its CDR3 holds 17 amino acids, cysteine through phenylalanine. The retained sequence is limited to the CDR3, 51 bases, with the frame set at the first base. The germline V gene yields MDHEN for CDR1 and SYDVKM for CDR2. The investigation overall reported the following: Because the TCR analyses were done in bulk, restricting them to just the rare CMV-responding cells that actually carried HIV-1 proviruses was not possible. Significantly lower TCRbeta richness was observed in CMV- and Gag-responding cells than in anti-CD3/anti-CD28-responding cells, and higher oligoclonality was observed in CMV-responding cells than in CD3/CD28-stimulated and Gag-responding cells. Antigen-responding cells were enriched for degenerate expanded CDR3beta sequences, which suggests convergent selection of CD4+ responses to CMV and Gag. Only a small number of individuals took part in the study, and only a limited range of antigens was tested. A correlation was observed between TCR oligoclonality and proviral oligoclonality within the same sorted populations.

A note on this clone: The antigen this receptor binds is unknown. The record has no base qualities; no much larger clone is one base away.

The immunoSEQ hsTCRB assay version 4 in survey mode was used to sequence TCRbeta repertoires from genomic DNA. Genomic DNA was diluted to around 9.4 ng/uL, using up to roughly 1 ug per sample for TCRbeta sequencing. As for the original processing: TCRbeta data analysis was done in ImmunoSeq Analyzer 3.0, and diversity was calculated on productive nucleotide rearrangements. The improved Chao index was used to estimate lower-bound TCR diversity, and the Gini coefficient was used to estimate clonality using the Immunarch R package. Different nucleotide rearrangements encoding the same CDR3beta amino acid sequence were counted as distinct clonotypes. TCRbeta sequences significantly enriched in antigen-responding cells relative to anti-CD3/anti-CD28-activated cells were identified by differential abundance analysis. GLIPH2 grouped TCRs by predicted peptide-MHC specificity, both within each participant and across combined participant data sets. TCRdb carries this immuneACCESS record with in-frame sequences only. Its versions omit some clonotypes, under half of them owing to an unresolved V gene in the studies checked, with the rest unexplained. That table furnishes V, J and clone size, whereas the DNA furnished D and trimming. The sample yields some 30,000 clones; about 81% were counted once. Together, the top ten hold nearly 6.5% of the sample.

This TCR was sampled from an adult woman with HIV who was CMV-seropositive. The chain couples TRBV28 to TRBJ2-3; 14 middle bases align to TRBD2. Sequenced material: CD4+ T cells sorted from PBMCs after roughly 17-hour stimulation, taken from a patient who received antiretroviral therapy. The cell subset or site label of this sample denotes: CD40L-CD69- CD45RO-high memory CD4 T cells not responding to CMV lysate. The DNA sequence reads TGTGCCAGCAGTCGACTAGCGGGAGGGCCTAGCACAGATACGCAGTATTTT. Its protein reads: CASSRLAGGPSTDTQYF.